The next 16 T cell receptor beta chains were all read from a single sample in a study of blood T cells in healthy people across ages (dated by TCRdb to about 2015). The library relied on 5' RACE. The sample was run on an Illumina HiSeq 2500. A second PCR of about 6 to 11 cycles was performed with a sample-barcoded 5' primer and a J-beta primer mix. TCRdb redid the processing of the public reads, applying fastp at Q25 and MiXCR, and retained in-frame beta chains. Here each entry gathers all rows of one CDR3 protein and keeps the most common genes and DNA. Within this sample are almost 300,000 distinct CDR3 sequences, with 25% to 30% of them counted one time only. The ten largest clones take up around 30% of the sample. Specimen: blood. These receptors were collected from a woman in her seventies in good health.

This clonotype has only a few counts. The chain recombines TRBV20-1 with TRBJ1-5, with D unclear. Looked up from germline, CDR1 is DFQATT and CDR2 is SNEGSKA (reference sequence). V was clipped by 3 bases and J by 4 bases, with 10 bases between them. The CDR3 extends over 13 amino acids. CDR3 protein: CSASPRVNQPQHF. The CDR3 DNA reads TGCAGTGCTAGCCCCCGGGTAAATCAGCCCCAGCATTTT.

This clonotype was seen only a few times. This chain connects TRBV20-1 to TRBJ1-1, with D hard to call. Trimming took off 0 bases at V and 1 base at J, with 12 bases between the two ends. The CDR3 extends over 15 amino acids. CDR1 DFQATT and CDR2 SNEGSKA come from the germline V gene (reference sequence). Written as DNA, the CDR3 is TGCAGTGCTAGAGATCCCGTGAGAGGGAACACTGAAGCTTTCTTT. Protein: CSARDPVRGNTEAFF.

The V and J genes are TRBV7-3 and TRBJ2-5; 8 nucleotides align to TRBD2. The end of the DNA fits TRBJ2-1 better, so the J call may be wrong. CDR3 length: 14 amino acids. The germline CDR1 and CDR2 sequences are SGHTA and FQGTGA. The CDR3 loop is CASSLKLLAGEQFF. The DNA for the CDR3 is TGTGCCAGCAGCTTAAAACTTCTAGCGGGTGAGCAGTTCTTC.

This clonotype was detected many times. This sequence joins TRBV2 and TRBJ1-5, with D unresolved. The CDR3 is 13 amino acids. V was clipped by 6 bases and J by 7 bases, with 13 bases between them. Germline CDR1 is SNHLY and CDR2 is FYNNEI. This CDR3 reads CASSLDLGQPQHF. The CDR3 coding sequence is TGTGCCAGCAGCCTCGATCTGGGGCAGCCCCAGCATTTT.

CDR3 amino acids: CASSPGLEHTEAFF. In DNA, the CDR3 is TGTGCCAGCAGCCCCGGGCTAGAGCACACTGAAGCTTTCTTT. This sequence joins TRBV3-1 and TRBJ1-1; D remains unclear. Germline CDR1 and CDR2: LGHDT and YNNKEL (reference sequence). This CDR3 spans 14 amino acids. Trimming pared 4 bases from V and 3 bases from J, leaving 12 bases between.

This clonotype was observed a few times. The rearrangement joins TRBV29-1 to TRBJ1-1; D gene ambiguous. Trimming shortened V by 3 bases and J by 4 bases, and 12 bases separated the two germline ends. Germline V lookup: CDR1 SQVTM, CDR2 ANQGSEA. There are 13 residues in the CDR3. The CDR3 DNA reads TGCAGCGTTGACCGCCAGTACCTCACTGAAGCTTTCTTT. It codes for CSVDRQYLTEAFF.

In nucleotides, the CDR3 is TGTGCCAGCAGCTTAGCCGGGACAGGGTTTTCTGAAAAACTGTTTTTT. This sequence encodes CASSLAGTGFSEKLFF. The chain uses TRBV7-9 and TRBJ1-4; 9 bases fit TRBD1. This CDR3 spans 16 amino acids. Germline V gene lookup returns CDR1 SEHNR and CDR2 FQNEAQ (reference sequence). The junction had 6 bases not matched to a gene; V was cut back by 0 bases and J by 7 bases.

In its sample, this clonotype was seen a few times. DNA of the CDR3: TGTGCCAGCGGCCGGGGGGGACCTAGTGAAAAACTGTTTTTT. Its protein product is CASGRGGPSEKLFF. This chain connects TRBV11-2 to TRBJ1-4, with D tentatively TRBD1 (5 bases). V shed 8 bases and J shed 7 bases, with 17 bases lying between them. CDR3 length: 14 amino acids. Germline loops: CDR1 SGHAT, CDR2 FQNNGV. Looking up the rest from reference TRBV11-2 and TRBJ1-4 gives the full variable domain: EAGVAQSPRYKIIEKRQSVAFWCNPISGHATLYWYQQILGQGPKLLIQFQNNGVVDDSQLPKDRFSAERLKGVDSTLKIQPAKLEDSAVYLCASGRGGPSEKLFFGSGTQLSVL.

This clonotype came up a few times. This chain joins TRBV7-8 and TRBJ1-5; tentative D call: TRBD1 (5 bases). Trimming shortened V by 5 bases and J by 4 bases, and 15 bases separated the two germline ends. Germline lookup yields CDR1 SGHVS and CDR2 FQNEAQ. CDR3 length equals 15 residues. The chain's CDR3 is CASSPSGASNQPQHF. The CDR3 coding sequence is TGTGCCAGCAGCCCAAGTGGGGCCAGTAATCAGCCCCAGCATTTT.

This clonotype was observed a handful of times. V usage is TRBV7-2 and J usage is TRBJ1-4, with D tentatively TRBD1 (6 bases). Germline V CDR1 and CDR2: SGHTA, FQGNSA. There are 16 residues in the CDR3. The V end was cut by 2 bases, the J end by 7 bases, with 17 bases between. This CDR3 is CASSLLGGEPSEKLFF. As DNA, the CDR3 is TGTGCCAGCAGCTTACTAGGGGGTGAACCTAGTGAAAAACTGTTTTTT.

There are a few counts of this clonotype. This rearrangement joins TRBV5-4 to TRBJ2-4; D call uncertain. V was clipped by 0 bases and J by 0 bases, with 7 bases between them. The CDR3 covers 15 residues. Germline V gives CDR1 SGHNT, CDR2 YYREEE (reference sequence). The CDR3 here is CASSLDMGAKNIQYF. DNA of the CDR3: TGTGCCAGCAGCTTGGATATGGGAGCCAAAAACATTCAGTACTTC. The full variable domain, rest sourced from reference TRBV5-4 and TRBJ2-4, is ETGVTQSPTHLIKTRGQQVTLRCSSQSGHNTVSWYQQALGQGPQFIFQYYREEENGRGNFPPRFSGLQFPNYSSELNVNALELDDSALYLCASSLDMGAKNIQYFGAGTRLSVL.

This clonotype was seen more than once but under ten times. The rearrangement uses TRBV18 and TRBJ2-7; 7 bases agree with TRBD1. With 4 bases clipped from V and 4 bases from J, the junction kept 4 bases outside the gene matches. This CDR3 spans 13 amino acids. Germline assignment: CDR1 KGHSH and CDR2 LQKENI. DNA for the CDR3: TGTGCCAGCTCACAGGACAGGATGTACGAGCAGTACTTC. Encoded protein: CASSQDRMYEQYF.

This clonotype was picked up many times. Here the CDR3 DNA reads TGCAGCACCGACAGAGCCACAGATACGCAGTATTTT. Amino acids: CSTDRATDTQYF. This rearrangement joins TRBV20-1 to TRBJ2-3; a weak D match, TRBD1 (5 bases). Germline V lookup: CDR1 DFQATT, CDR2 SNEGSKA (reference sequence). The CDR3 consists of 12 residues.

CDR3 bases: TGCAGTGCTGATCTAGCGGGAGTTAGAGAGACCCAGTACTTC. Protein sequence: CSADLAGVRETQYF. The J gene is TRBJ2-5, the V gene TRBV20-1; 10 bases match TRBD2. CDR1 and CDR2 from the germline V gene are DFQATT and SNEGSKA (reference sequence). V gave up 5 bases and J gave up 4 bases; unmatched junction bases: 7. The CDR3 spans 14 residues.

This clonotype came up a few times. The V and J genes are TRBV5-6 and TRBJ2-7, with D possibly matching TRBD1 (6 bases). CDR1 SGHDT and CDR2 YYEEEE come from the germline V gene. Trimming shortened V by 3 bases and J by 7 bases, and 11 bases separated the two germline ends. The CDR3 length is 12 residues. The CDR3 protein is CASSSTGQEQYF. The CDR3 region has the DNA TGTGCCAGCAGCTCCACAGGACAGGAGCAGTACTTC. The entire variable domain, with the rest obtained from reference TRBV5-6 and TRBJ2-7, is as follows: DAGVTQSPTHLIKTRGQQVTLRCSPKSGHDTVSWYQQALGQGPQFIFQYYEEEERQRGNFPDRFSGHQFPNYSSELNVNALLLGDSALYLCASSSTGQEQYFGPGTRLTVT.

The chain carries TRBV20-1 and TRBJ2-3, with 8 bases aligning to TRBD1. The CDR3 contains 15 residues. Germline V gene data show CDR1 as DFQATT and CDR2 as SNEGSKA (reference sequence). V was pared by 3 bases and J by 4 bases, with 9 bases of the junction left unmatched. CDR3 sequence (DNA): TGCAGTGCTAGGGACTCCAGGGGGCAGGCAGATACGCAGTATTTT. Translating gives CSARDSRGQADTQYF.